The 21 T cell receptor beta chains below come from one sample, sequenced in a study of cytomegalovirus exposure and HLA in healthy donors. This PCR relied on a set of 60 Vbeta primers and 13 Jbeta primers. The table came from immunoSEQ multiplex PCR; TCRdb's copy has only in-frame clones and leaves some out. The sample comprises about 110,000 clones, roughly 72% of which are singletons, and 7.8% rests with the top ten. The specimen was PBMCs. The source is a man in his thirties or forties in good health and CMV-seronegative.

The CDR3 region has the DNA TGTGCCAGCAGTAAACAGGGGGCGCCCGGCTACACCTTC. Translated, it gives CASSKQGAPGYTF. The J gene is TRBJ1-2, the V gene TRBV28, with 9 bases identical to TRBD1. CDR1 and CDR2 (germline): MDHEN, SYDVKM. The CDR3 runs to 13 residues. V trimming: 5 bases; J trimming: 8 bases; junction bases outside the gene matches: 6.

The chain employs TRBV27 and TRBJ2-7, with 7 bases that match TRBD1. The length of the CDR3 is 12 residues. V gave up 8 bases and J gave up 9 bases; unmatched junction bases: 10. Germline values: CDR1 MNHEY, CDR2 SMNVEV (reference sequence). CDR3 in DNA: TGTGCCAGCCGAAGACCAGAGGGGGCGCAGTACTTC. It is translated as CASRRPEGAQYF.

This clone was counted between two and nine times. This rearrangement joins TRBV5-1 to TRBJ1-2, with D possibly matching TRBD1 (5 bases). This CDR3 is 15 amino acids long. The V and J ends lost 0 bases and 8 bases respectively, with 17 bases between them. Germline CDR1 SGHRS, CDR2 YFSETQ. The CDR3 DNA follows: TGCGCCAGCAGCTTGGAAGGACACGACATTAACGGCTACACCTTC. As protein: CASSLEGHDINGYTF.

A few counts support this clone. This sequence joins TRBV7-9 and TRBJ2-1; 14 nucleotides agree with TRBD2. The germline gives CDR1 SEHNR, CDR2 FQNEAQ (reference sequence). The CDR3 covers 17 residues. V shed 1 base, J shed 7 bases, and the junction held 6 bases outside the gene matches. CDR3 DNA sequence: TGTGCCAGCAGCTTAGTCGCGGGACTAGCGGGAGAGAATGAGCAGTTCTTC. Encoded protein: CASSLVAGLAGENEQFF.

A remark on this clone: Other DNA variants within this sample encode the same CDR3. The rearrangement uses TRBV5-4 and TRBJ2-3; 13 nucleotides match TRBD2. The V segment lost 0 bases and the J segment 2 bases; nucleotides outside the gene matches: 3. This CDR3 is 17 amino acids long. CDR1 and CDR2 from the germline V gene are SGHNT and YYREEE (reference sequence). CDR3 region: CASSLGTSGGYTDTQYF. The CDR3 nucleotides read TGTGCCAGCAGCTTGGGGACTAGCGGGGGATACACAGATACGCAGTATTTT.

J is TRBJ2-5 and V is TRBV14, with D possibly matching TRBD1 (6 bases). The CDR3 length is 13 residues. With 4 bases removed from V and 2 bases from J, the gap between germline ends came to 8 bases. The V gene's germline CDR1 is SGHDN and CDR2 FVKESK. The CDR3 spells CASSRGQQETQYF. Here the CDR3 DNA reads TGTGCCAGCAGCCGCGGACAGCAAGAGACCCAGTACTTC.

The genes are TRBV2 and TRBJ1-1, with D possibly matching TRBD1 (5 bases). The CDR3 has 15 residues. Germline-derived CDR1 and CDR2 are SNHLY and FYNNEI. V lost 1 base to trimming and J lost 0 bases, with 9 bases between them. The CDR3 bases are TGTGCCAGCAGTGAAGTCGGGGGGATGAACACTGAAGCTTTCTTT. Translating it yields CASSEVGGMNTEAFF.

This clone is a singleton in its sample. Other DNA sequences in this sample translate to the same CDR3. V gene TRBV6-1 combines with J gene TRBJ2-5; TRBD2 matches at 11 bases. CDR3 size: 15 residues. With 3 bases clipped from V and 2 bases from J, the junction kept 2 bases outside the gene matches. Germline loops: CDR1 MNHNS, CDR2 SASEGT. As DNA, the CDR3 is TGTGCCAGCAGTGAGTTAGCGGGGGGGCAAGAGACCCAGTACTTC. Translated, it gives CASSELAGGQETQYF.

V usage is TRBV12-5 and J usage is TRBJ2-7; TRBD2 matches 8 bases. Per the germline V gene, CDR1 is LGHNT and CDR2 is FRNRAP. V dropped 3 bases and J dropped 2; count of bases not matched to a gene: 12. CDR3 size: 17 residues. The CDR3 sequence is CASGFFGGGSRAYEQYF. The CDR3, as DNA: TGTGCTAGTGGTTTCTTCGGGGGGGGGAGCAGGGCCTACGAGCAGTACTTC.

The rearrangement joins TRBV7-9 to TRBJ2-7, with D maybe TRBD1 (5 bases). Trimming pared 6 bases from V and 0 bases from J, leaving 6 bases between. CDR3 length: 12 amino acids. CDR1 is SEHNR and CDR2 is FQNEAQ in the germline V gene (reference sequence). The CDR3, as DNA: TGTGCCAGCAGAGGGGCCTCCTACGAGCAGTACTTC. Translating gives CASRGASYEQYF.

The chain carries TRBV25-1 and TRBJ1-1; the D gene is possibly TRBD1 (5 bases). The CDR3 sequence is 15 residues long. V lost 2 bases and J lost 4, with 14 bases in between. Germline assignment: CDR1 MGHDK and CDR2 SYGVNS. The CDR3 is CASSERAGSVTEAFF. The CDR3 DNA reads TGTGCCAGCAGTGAACGGGCAGGGTCGGTCACTGAAGCTTTCTTT.

This clone turned up a few times. The chain is built from TRBV11-2 and TRBJ2-7; the match to TRBD2 covers 13 bases. This CDR3 is built from 17 residues. The junction had 7 bases not matched to a gene; V was cut back by 1 base and J by 4 bases. Germline CDR1 reads SGHAT; CDR2 reads FQNNGV. The CDR3: CASSLGTSGSGSYEQYF. The CDR3 DNA is TGTGCCAGCAGCTTAGGGACTAGCGGGAGTGGGAGTTACGAGCAGTACTTC.

This clone was counted a few times. The V gene is TRBV6-1, the J gene TRBJ2-1; TRBD1 matches 9 bases. The CDR3 spans 15 residues. Trimming removed 7 bases from V and 7 bases from J; junction bases left unmatched: 11. In germline, CDR1 is MNHNS, CDR2 SASEGT. Here the CDR3 reads CASNGGTGPYNEQFF. CDR3 DNA: TGTGCCAGCAACGGAGGGACAGGGCCGTATAATGAGCAGTTCTTC.

The chain is built from TRBV6-1 and TRBJ1-2; possibly TRBD1 for D (5 bases). The V gene lost 5 bases and the J gene lost 8 bases, with 12 bases spanning the gap. Germline V gives CDR1 MNHNS, CDR2 SASEGT. The CDR3 runs 12 residues. The CDR3: CASSLGRSGYTF. The CDR3 DNA reads TGTGCCAGCAGTTTGGGGCGAAGCGGCTACACCTTC.

This sequence joins TRBV5-1 and TRBJ1-2; tentatively, D is TRBD1 (5 bases). The CDR3 runs to 15 residues. With 4 bases removed from V and 8 bases from J, the gap between germline ends came to 21 bases. Germline V gene data show CDR1 as SGHRS and CDR2 as YFSETQ. The CDR3 loop is CASSEGHAMVTGYTF. The CDR3 region has the DNA TGCGCCAGCAGCGAAGGACACGCCATGGTTACCGGCTACACCTTC.

V gene TRBV28 combines with J gene TRBJ2-5; maybe TRBD2 (6 bases). Trimming removed 6 bases from V and 3 bases from J, with 11 bases in between. Germline V CDR1 and CDR2: MDHEN, SYDVKM. The CDR3 has 13 amino acids. The CDR3 DNA reads TGTGCCAGCAGCTACTCGGGGGAAGAGACCCAGTACTTC. Translation: CASSYSGEETQYF.

This clone was observed a few times. The chain links TRBV2 to TRBJ2-1; weak D call: TRBD2 (5 bases). Germline V CDR1 and CDR2: SNHLY, FYNNEI. CDR3 length: 16 amino acids. Trimming stripped 5 bases from V and 4 bases from J, with 18 bases between. The CDR3 protein is CASSTTGMSPYNEQFF. CDR3 sequence (DNA): TGTGCCAGCAGTACCACCGGGATGTCTCCTTACAATGAGCAGTTCTTC.

The rearrangement uses TRBV5-4 and TRBJ2-6; 14 bases fit TRBD2. Germline CDR1 reads SGHNT; CDR2 reads YYREEE (reference sequence). Trimming removed 4 bases from V and 2 bases from J; junction bases left unmatched: 2. The CDR3 runs 17 residues. The CDR3 loop reads CASSPTSGRAGANVLTF. CDR3 DNA sequence: TGTGCCAGCAGCCCGACTAGCGGGAGGGCTGGGGCCAACGTCCTGACTTTC.

This clone has only one observation. This rearrangement joins TRBV2 to TRBJ1-4; D gene ambiguous. The germline gives CDR1 SNHLY, CDR2 FYNNEI. The CDR3 has 14 residues. The V end was cut by 4 bases, the J end by 5 bases, with 11 bases between. CDR3 sequence: CASSVMAANEKLFF. Here the CDR3 DNA reads TGTGCCAGCAGTGTGATGGCGGCGAATGAAAAACTGTTTTTT.

The V and J genes are TRBV29-1 and TRBJ2-7; 8 bases match TRBD1. Germline CDR1 and CDR2: SQVTM and ANQGSEA. The CDR3 has 16 residues. The V segment lost 4 bases and the J segment 2 bases; nucleotides outside the gene matches: 13. The CDR3 region has the DNA TGCAGCGTTGTGGGAGACAGGGGATGGGACCCCTACGAGCAGTACTTC. It encodes CSVVGDRGWDPYEQYF.

This clone was seen a single time. V and J are TRBV15 and TRBJ2-1, with TRBD2 as a possible D gene (7 bases). Germline V gene data show CDR1 as LNHNV and CDR2 as YYDKDF (reference sequence). V was pared by 2 bases and J by 1 base, with 12 bases between. The CDR3 is 16 amino acids. CDR3 loop: CATSRNRGASYNEQFF. In DNA form, the CDR3 reads TGTGCCACCAGCAGAAATCGGGGGGCTTCCTACAATGAGCAGTTCTTC.